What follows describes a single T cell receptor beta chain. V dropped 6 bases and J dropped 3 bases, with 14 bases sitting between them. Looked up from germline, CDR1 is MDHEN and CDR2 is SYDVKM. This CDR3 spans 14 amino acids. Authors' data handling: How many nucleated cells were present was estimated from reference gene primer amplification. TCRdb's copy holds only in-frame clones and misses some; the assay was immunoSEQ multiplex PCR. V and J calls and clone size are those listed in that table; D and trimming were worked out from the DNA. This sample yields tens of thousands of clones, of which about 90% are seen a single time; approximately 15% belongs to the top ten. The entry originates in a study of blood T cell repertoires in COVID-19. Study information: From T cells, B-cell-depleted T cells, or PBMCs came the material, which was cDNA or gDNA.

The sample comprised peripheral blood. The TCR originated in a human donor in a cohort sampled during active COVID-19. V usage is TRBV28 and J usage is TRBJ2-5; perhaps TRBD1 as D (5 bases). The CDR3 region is CASRGPVVKETQYF. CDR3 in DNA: TGTGCCAGCAGGGGGCCAGTTGTAAAAGAGACCCAGTACTTC.